The 15 T cell receptor beta chains below were found in one sample sequenced in a study of cytomegalovirus exposure and HLA in healthy donors (dated by TCRdb to the late 2010s). Library preparation employed the immunoSEQ multiplex PCR assay. The clones in this table, taken by TCRdb from immuneACCESS, are in-frame only. Not every clone is retained; where verified, under half of the shortfall comes from an unresolved V gene, and the cause of the rest is unknown. Across this sample there are around 300,000 clones, with 88% seen only once. The ten largest clones take up 0.9% to 1% of the sample. Sequenced: PBMCs. The receptors stem from a young man in good health and CMV-seronegative.

The chain couples TRBV11-2 to TRBJ2-1; TRBD2 agrees at 12 bases. CDR3 length equals 15 residues. CDR1 and CDR2 from the germline V gene are SGHAT and FQNNGV. J gave up 6 bases and V 5 bases, and 5 bases lay outside the gene matches. CDR3 sequence: CASSPRLAGANEQFF. Here the CDR3 DNA reads TGTGCCAGCAGCCCCAGACTAGCGGGGGCCAATGAGCAGTTCTTC.

The gene calls are TRBV11-2 and TRBJ2-7; TRBD1 aligns across 7 bases. The CDR3 runs to 15 residues. Trimming at V came to 2 bases and at J to 2 bases, leaving 6 bases not matched to a gene. Germline lookup yields CDR1 SGHAT and CDR2 FQNNGV. The CDR3 region has the DNA TGTGCCAGCAGCTTAAACAGGGGTGATACCTACGAGCAGTACTTC. This sequence encodes CASSLNRGDTYEQYF.

The chain employs TRBV15 and TRBJ1-1, with TRBD1 identical over 10 bases. J was trimmed by 10 bases and V by 1 base; bases with no gene match: 9. Germline-derived CDR1 and CDR2 are LNHNV and YYDKDF (reference sequence). This CDR3 has 15 residues. This CDR3 is CATSRGGTGEERAFF. CDR3 nucleotide sequence: TGTGCCACCAGCAGAGGTGGGACAGGGGAAGAAAGAGCTTTCTTT.

The chain has TRBV5-4 and TRBJ2-7, with TRBD1 matching over 9 bases. The CDR3 contains 14 residues. V gave up 0 bases and J gave up 4 bases; unmatched junction bases: 2. The V gene's germline CDR1 is SGHNT and CDR2 YYREEE (reference sequence). The CDR3 reads CASSLGQGVYEQYF. The CDR3 DNA reads as TGTGCCAGCAGCTTGGGACAGGGGGTATACGAGCAGTACTTC.

V usage is TRBV5-4 and J usage is TRBJ1-4; 8 bases fit TRBD1. The CDR3 extends over 15 amino acids. CDR1 and CDR2 (germline): SGHNT, YYREEE (reference sequence). The trim removed 0 bases at V and 8 bases at J, leaving 6 bases unmatched. CDR3 nucleotides: TGTGCCAGCAGCTTGGTGCAGGGGGCAGGAGAAAAACTGTTTTTT. This codes for CASSLVQGAGEKLFF. The entire variable domain, with the rest obtained from reference TRBV5-4 and TRBJ1-4, is as follows: ETGVTQSPTHLIKTRGQQVTLRCSSQSGHNTVSWYQQALGQGPQFIFQYYREEENGRGNFPPRFSGLQFPNYSSELNVNALELDDSALYLCASSLVQGAGEKLFFGSGTQLSVL.

V usage is TRBV7-2 and J usage is TRBJ1-5; D possibly corresponds to TRBD1 (6 bases). Germline lookup yields CDR1 SGHTA and CDR2 FQGNSA. With 2 bases removed from V and 9 bases from J, the gap between germline ends came to 17 bases. The CDR3 length is 15 residues. Here the CDR3 DNA reads TGTGCCAGCAGCTTATCACAGGGACCCCAGTTGCCCCAGCATTTT. Its translation: CASSLSQGPQLPQHF.

This sequence joins TRBV30 and TRBJ2-1; D gene unclear. The CDR3 runs 16 residues. Between the trimmed V and J ends, which lost 3 bases and 0 bases, there was a span of 15 bases. Germline loops: CDR1 GTSNPN, CDR2 SVGIG (reference sequence). The CDR3 here is CAWRSIRGSSYNEQFF. The CDR3 bases are TGTGCCTGGAGATCGATCCGCGGCAGCTCCTACAATGAGCAGTTCTTC.

J is TRBJ2-7 and V is TRBV27; 7 positions agree with TRBD1. Germline loops: CDR1 MNHEY, CDR2 SMNVEV (reference sequence). The CDR3 contains 14 residues. Germline trimming cut 7 bases from V and 4 bases from J; bases unmatched to any gene: 10. The CDR3 region has the DNA TGTGCCAGCAAAAGGGCAGGGGGTGGGTACGAGCAGTACTTC. Amino acid sequence: CASKRAGGGYEQYF.

In this sample, this clone turned up once. The chain carries TRBV6-1 and TRBJ2-1; 12 nucleotides match TRBD2. V was pared by 3 bases and J by 0 bases, with 9 bases of the junction left unmatched. This CDR3 has 19 amino acids. Germline V gene sequence: CDR1 MNHNS, CDR2 SASEGT. CDR3 protein: CASSDRASGGGSSYNEQFF. CDR3 in DNA: TGTGCCAGCAGTGACAGGGCTAGCGGGGGGGGGAGCTCCTACAATGAGCAGTTCTTC.

The CDR3, as DNA: TGTGCCAGTAACGCCCCGAACCGGCCGCGGGGCGGGGATACGCAGTATTTT. As protein: CASNAPNRPRGGDTQYF. The V gene is TRBV19, the J gene TRBJ2-3; TRBD2 might be the D (6 bases). V gave up 7 bases and J gave up 6 bases, with 26 bases separating them. The length of the CDR3 is 17 residues. CDR1 and CDR2 (germline): LNHDA, SQIVND (reference sequence).

The table lists this clone with a count of one. The CDR3 region has the DNA TGTGCCAGCAACCTCCGAGGGGGCCCAAACATTCAGTACTTC. Residues: CASNLRGGPNIQYF. J is TRBJ2-4 and V is TRBV6-5; 7 positions match TRBD1. This CDR3 spans 14 amino acids. V gave up 7 bases and J gave up 6 bases; unmatched junction bases: 9. From germline, CDR1 is MNHEY and CDR2 SVGAGI.

This chain connects TRBV27 to TRBJ2-2, with a tentative D call TRBD1 (5 bases). Germline V gene sequence: CDR1 MNHEY, CDR2 SMNVEV (reference sequence). The length of the CDR3 is 15 residues. The V end was cut by 1 base, the J end by 4 bases, with 10 bases between. CDR3 amino acids: CASSLFAQGTGELFF. CDR3 DNA sequence: TGTGCCAGCAGTTTATTCGCTCAGGGCACCGGGGAGCTGTTTTTT.

This rearrangement joins TRBV19 to TRBJ1-2, with TRBD1 matching over 9 bases. The CDR3 is made up of 15 amino acids. Germline CDR1 and CDR2: LNHDA and SQIVND (reference sequence). The V and J ends lost 4 bases and 4 bases, in that order; junction bases with no gene match: 7. The CDR3 nucleotides read TGTGCCAGTAGTACCCGGGACAGGGACTCCTATGGCTACACCTTC. This translates into CASSTRDRDSYGYTF.

The rearrangement joins TRBV27 to TRBJ1-6; TRBD1 aligns across 10 bases. Germline trimming cut 3 bases from V and 9 bases from J; bases unmatched to any gene: 2. The germline V gene has CDR1 MNHEY and CDR2 SMNVEV (reference sequence). There are 14 residues in the CDR3. The CDR3 here is CASSLTGGSSPLHF. CDR3 coding DNA: TGTGCCAGCAGTTTGACAGGGGGCTCTTCACCCCTCCACTTT.

This chain joins TRBV5-5 and TRBJ1-2; 11 nucleotides line up with TRBD1. Unmatched junction bases numbered 2, after V lost 3 bases and J lost 4 bases. CDR3 size: 14 residues. From germline, CDR1 is SGHKS and CDR2 YYEKEE (reference sequence). The CDR3 DNA sequence: TGTGCCAGCAGCTCCGGGACAGGGGGCTATGGCTACACCTTC. This encodes CASSSGTGGYGYTF.